Included here is one TCR beta chain sequence, with context. Its target is unknown. There were TCR beta CDR3 regions amplified from RNA transcripts. With the HTBI primer set, the TCR CDR3 went through a first round of RT-PCR. MiXCR, run by TCRdb on the multiplex PCR reads, gives a single entry per CDR3 protein. The table shows some 360,000 distinct CDR3 sequences, with around a sixth occurring only once. The sample originates from a study of T cells in Graves' hyperthyroidism and ophthalmopathy. Study details: Peripheral blood was taken when the disease was first diagnosed, before any treatment began.

Study results and caveats: The blood repertoire included most of the expanded thyroid clonotypes above 0.001. A model of 13 V-J features distinguished ophthalmopathy from stable hyperthyroidism.

Any patient presenting with uncontrolled infection, other autoimmune disease, pregnancy or lactation was left out. The sample consisted of blood. The clonotype comes from a woman in her thirties or forties with Graves' ophthalmopathy.

The CDR3 loop is CASRGQGANTGELFF. In nucleotides, the CDR3 is TGTGCCAGCAGAGGACAGGGTGCGAACACCGGGGAGCTGTTTTTT. The J gene is TRBJ2-2, the V gene TRBV6-1, with 8 nucleotides matching TRBD1. This CDR3 spans 15 amino acids. Germline V gives CDR1 MNHNS, CDR2 SASEGT. V shed 6 bases and J 0 bases; nucleotides not matched to a gene: 3.